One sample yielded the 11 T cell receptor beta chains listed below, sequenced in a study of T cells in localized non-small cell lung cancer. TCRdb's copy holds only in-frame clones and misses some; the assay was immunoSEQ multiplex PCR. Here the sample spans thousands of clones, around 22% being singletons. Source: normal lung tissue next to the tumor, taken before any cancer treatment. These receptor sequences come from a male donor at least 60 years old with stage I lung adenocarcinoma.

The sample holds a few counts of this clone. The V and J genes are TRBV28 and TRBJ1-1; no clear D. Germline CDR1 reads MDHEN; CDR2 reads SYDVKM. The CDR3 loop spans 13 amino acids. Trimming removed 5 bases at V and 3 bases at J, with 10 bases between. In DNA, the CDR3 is TGTGCCAGCAGTCGACCCCCGGACACTGAAGCTTTCTTT. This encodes CASSRPPDTEAFF.

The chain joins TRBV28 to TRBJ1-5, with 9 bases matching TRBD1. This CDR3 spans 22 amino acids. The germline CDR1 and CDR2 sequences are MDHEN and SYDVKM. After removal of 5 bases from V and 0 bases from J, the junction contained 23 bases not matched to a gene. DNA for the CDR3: TGTGCCAGCAGTCCGAAGACAGGGGGTGCGGGACCGATCAATTATAGCAATCAGCCCCAGCATTTT. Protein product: CASSPKTGGAGPINYSNQPQHF.

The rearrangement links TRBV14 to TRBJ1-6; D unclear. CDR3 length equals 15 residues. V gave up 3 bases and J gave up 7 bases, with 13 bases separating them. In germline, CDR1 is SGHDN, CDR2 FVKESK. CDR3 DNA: TGTGCCAGCAGCCAGGGTGGCAGCGGAAATTCACCCCTCCACTTT. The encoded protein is CASSQGGSGNSPLHF.

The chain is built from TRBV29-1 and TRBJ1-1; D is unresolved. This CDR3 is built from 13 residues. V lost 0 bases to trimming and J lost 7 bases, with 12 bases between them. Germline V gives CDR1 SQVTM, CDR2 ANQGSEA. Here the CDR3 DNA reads TGCAGCGTTGAAGATCTGTCCCCACGTGAAGCTTTCTTT. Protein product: CSVEDLSPREAFF.

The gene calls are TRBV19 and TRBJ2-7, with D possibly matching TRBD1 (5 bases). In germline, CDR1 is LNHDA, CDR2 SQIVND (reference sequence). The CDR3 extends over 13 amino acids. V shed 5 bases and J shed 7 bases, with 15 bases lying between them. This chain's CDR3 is CASSQQGLREQYF. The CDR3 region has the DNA TGTGCCAGTAGTCAGCAGGGTTTGCGAGAGCAGTACTTC.

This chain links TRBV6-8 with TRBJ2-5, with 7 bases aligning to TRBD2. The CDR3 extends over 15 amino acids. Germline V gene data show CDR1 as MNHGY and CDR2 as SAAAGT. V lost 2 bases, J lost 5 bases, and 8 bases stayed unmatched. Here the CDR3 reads CASSYGLAVGETQYF. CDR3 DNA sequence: TGTGCCAGCAGTTACGGGCTAGCGGTGGGGGAGACCCAGTACTTC.

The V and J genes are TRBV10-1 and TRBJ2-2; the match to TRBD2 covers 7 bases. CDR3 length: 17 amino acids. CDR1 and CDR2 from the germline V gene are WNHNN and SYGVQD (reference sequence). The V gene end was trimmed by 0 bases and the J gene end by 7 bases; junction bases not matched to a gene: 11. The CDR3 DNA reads TGCGCCAGCAGTGAGTCGGCCAGCGGGGTAGTCGGCGGGGAGCTGTTTTTT. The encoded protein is CASSESASGVVGGELFF.

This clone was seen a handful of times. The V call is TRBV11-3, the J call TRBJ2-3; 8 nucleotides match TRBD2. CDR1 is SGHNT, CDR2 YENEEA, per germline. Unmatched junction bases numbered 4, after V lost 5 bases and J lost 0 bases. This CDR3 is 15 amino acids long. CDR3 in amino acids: CASSQGLASTDTQYF. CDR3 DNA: TGTGCCAGCAGCCAAGGACTAGCCAGCACAGATACGCAGTATTTT.

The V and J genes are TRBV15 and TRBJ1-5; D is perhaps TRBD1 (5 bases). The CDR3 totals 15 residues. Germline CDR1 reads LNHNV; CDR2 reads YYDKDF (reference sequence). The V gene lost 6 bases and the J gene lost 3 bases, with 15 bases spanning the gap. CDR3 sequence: CATRKITGVNQPQHF. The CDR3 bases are TGTGCCACCAGGAAAATAACAGGAGTCAATCAGCCCCAGCATTTT.

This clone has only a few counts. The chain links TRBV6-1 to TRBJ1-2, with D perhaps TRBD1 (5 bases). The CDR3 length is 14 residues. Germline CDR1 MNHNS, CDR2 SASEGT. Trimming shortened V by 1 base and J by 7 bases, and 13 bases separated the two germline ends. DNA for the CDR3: TGTGCCAGCAGTGAAGGGGGGACGCCTCCTGGCTACACCTTC. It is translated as CASSEGGTPPGYTF.

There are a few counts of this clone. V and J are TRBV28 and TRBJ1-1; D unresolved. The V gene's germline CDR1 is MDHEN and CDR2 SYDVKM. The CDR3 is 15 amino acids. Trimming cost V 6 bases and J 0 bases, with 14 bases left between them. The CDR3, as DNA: TGTGCCAGCAGCTTGGGTTCCTTAATGAACACTGAAGCTTTCTTT. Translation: CASSLGSLMNTEAFF.